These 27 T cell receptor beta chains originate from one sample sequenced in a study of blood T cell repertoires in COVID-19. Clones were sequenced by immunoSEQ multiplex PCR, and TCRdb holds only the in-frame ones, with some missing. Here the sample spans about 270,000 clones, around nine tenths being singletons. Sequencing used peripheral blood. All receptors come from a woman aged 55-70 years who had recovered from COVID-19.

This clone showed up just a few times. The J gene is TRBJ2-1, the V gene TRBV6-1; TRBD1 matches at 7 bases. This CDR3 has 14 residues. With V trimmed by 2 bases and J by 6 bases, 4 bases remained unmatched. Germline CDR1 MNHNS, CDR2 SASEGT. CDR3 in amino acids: CASSELGQFNEQFF. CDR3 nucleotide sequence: TGTGCCAGCAGTGAACTGGGACAGTTCAATGAGCAGTTCTTC.

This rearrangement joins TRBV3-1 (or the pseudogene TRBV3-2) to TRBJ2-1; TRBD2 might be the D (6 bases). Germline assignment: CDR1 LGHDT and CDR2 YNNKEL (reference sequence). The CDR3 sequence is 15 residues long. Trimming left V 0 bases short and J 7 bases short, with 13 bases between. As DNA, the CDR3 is TGTGCCAGCAGCCAAGATCCGCGGGAATTAAATGAGCAGTTCTTC. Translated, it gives CASSQDPRELNEQFF.

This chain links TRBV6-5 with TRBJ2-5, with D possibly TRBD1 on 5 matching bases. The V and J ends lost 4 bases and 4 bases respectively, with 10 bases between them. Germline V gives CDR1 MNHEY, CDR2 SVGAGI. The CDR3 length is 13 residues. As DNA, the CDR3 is TGTGCCAGCAGTTTAGTGACAGTAGAGACCCAGTACTTC. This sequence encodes CASSLVTVETQYF.

The CDR3 nucleotides read TGCGCCAGCAGCTTGGCCCCCTTCGGGGATCAGCCCCAGCATTTT. Translation gives CASSLAPFGDQPQHF. The chain recombines TRBV5-1 with TRBJ1-5, with D hard to call. Germline-derived CDR1 and CDR2 are SGHRS and YFSETQ. The CDR3 is 15 residues long. Between the trimmed V and J ends, which lost 0 bases and 5 bases, there was a span of 12 bases. The full variable domain, with the rest looked up from reference TRBV5-1 and TRBJ1-5, is KAGVTQTPRYLIKTRGQQVTLSCSPISGHRSVSWYQQTPGQGLQFLFEYFSETQRNKGNFPGRFSGRQFSNSRSEMNVSTLELGDSALYLCASSLAPFGDQPQHFGDGTRLSIL.

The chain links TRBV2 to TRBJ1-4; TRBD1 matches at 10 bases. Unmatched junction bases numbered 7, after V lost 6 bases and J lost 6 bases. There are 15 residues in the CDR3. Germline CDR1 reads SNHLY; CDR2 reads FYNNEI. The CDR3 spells CASSLWDRGDEKLFF. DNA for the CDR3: TGTGCCAGCAGCCTTTGGGACAGGGGAGATGAAAAACTGTTTTTT.

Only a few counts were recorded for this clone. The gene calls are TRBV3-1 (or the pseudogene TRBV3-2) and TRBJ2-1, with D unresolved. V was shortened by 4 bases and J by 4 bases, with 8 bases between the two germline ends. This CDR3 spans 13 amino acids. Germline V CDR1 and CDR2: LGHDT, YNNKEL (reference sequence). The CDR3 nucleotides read TGTGCCAGCAGCCCAACGCGATACAATGAGCAGTTCTTC. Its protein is CASSPTRYNEQFF.

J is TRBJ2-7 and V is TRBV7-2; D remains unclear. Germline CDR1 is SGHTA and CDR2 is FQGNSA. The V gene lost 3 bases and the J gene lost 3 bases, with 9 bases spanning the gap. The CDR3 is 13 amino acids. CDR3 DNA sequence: TGTGCCAGCAGCTTGAGTCCACTCTACGAGCAGTACTTC. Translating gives CASSLSPLYEQYF.

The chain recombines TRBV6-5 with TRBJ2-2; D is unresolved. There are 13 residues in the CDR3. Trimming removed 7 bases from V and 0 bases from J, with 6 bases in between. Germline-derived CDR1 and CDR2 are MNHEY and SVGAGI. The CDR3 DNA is TGTGCCAGCACCGGAGCGAACACCGGGGAGCTGTTTTTT. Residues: CASTGANTGELFF.

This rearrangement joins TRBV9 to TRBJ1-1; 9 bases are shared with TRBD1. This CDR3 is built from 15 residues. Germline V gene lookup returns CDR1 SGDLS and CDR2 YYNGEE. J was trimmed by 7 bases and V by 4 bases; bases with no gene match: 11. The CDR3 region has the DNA TGTGCCAGCAGCAAACAACAGGGGGCGGGGAGTGAAGCTTTCTTT. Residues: CASSKQQGAGSEAFF.

CDR3 DNA sequence: TGTGCCAGCAGCTTAGTTCAGGGAAGGGGGGCCAACGTCCTGACTTTC. Protein product: CASSLVQGRGANVLTF. The V and J genes are TRBV7-9 and TRBJ2-6; weak D call: TRBD1 (5 bases). The CDR3 runs to 16 residues. CDR1 and CDR2 from the germline V gene are SEHNR and FQNEAQ (reference sequence). Deletions cut 1 base from V and 4 bases from J, with 11 bases between.

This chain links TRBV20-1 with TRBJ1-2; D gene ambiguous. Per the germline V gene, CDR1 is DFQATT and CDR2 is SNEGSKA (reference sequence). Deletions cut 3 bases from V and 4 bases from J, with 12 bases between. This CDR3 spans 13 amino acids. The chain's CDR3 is CSASTEAGYGYTF. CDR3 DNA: TGCAGTGCTAGTACAGAAGCGGGCTATGGCTACACCTTC.

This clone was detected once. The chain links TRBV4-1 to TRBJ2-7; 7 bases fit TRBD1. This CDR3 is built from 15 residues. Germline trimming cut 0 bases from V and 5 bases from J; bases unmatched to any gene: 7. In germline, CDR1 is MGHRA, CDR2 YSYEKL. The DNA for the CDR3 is TGCGCCAGCAGCCAAGATGCCAGGGGGTCCAACGAGCAGTACTTC. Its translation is CASSQDARGSNEQYF.

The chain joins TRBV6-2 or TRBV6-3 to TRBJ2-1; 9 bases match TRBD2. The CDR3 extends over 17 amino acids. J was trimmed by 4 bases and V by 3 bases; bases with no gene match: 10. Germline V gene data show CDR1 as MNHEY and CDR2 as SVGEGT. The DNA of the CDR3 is TGTGCCAGCAGTTATTCTCTTAGCGGGGGAGAATACAATGAGCAGTTCTTC. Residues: CASSYSLSGGEYNEQFF.

The CDR3, as DNA: TGTGCCAGCAGTTTCGGGACTAGCGGGGCTAGCACAGATACGCAGTATTTT. Translated, it gives CASSFGTSGASTDTQYF. This chain uses TRBV28 with TRBJ2-3; 13 bases are a match to TRBD2. CDR3 length: 17 residues. The germline gives CDR1 MDHEN, CDR2 SYDVKM. Trimming removed 3 bases from V and 0 bases from J; junction bases left unmatched: 3.

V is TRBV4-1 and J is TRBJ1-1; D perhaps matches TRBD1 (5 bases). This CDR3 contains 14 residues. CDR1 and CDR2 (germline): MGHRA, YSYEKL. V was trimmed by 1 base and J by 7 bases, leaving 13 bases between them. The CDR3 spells CASSQVPYGGEAFF. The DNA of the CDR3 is TGCGCCAGCAGCCAAGTTCCCTACGGGGGTGAAGCTTTCTTT.

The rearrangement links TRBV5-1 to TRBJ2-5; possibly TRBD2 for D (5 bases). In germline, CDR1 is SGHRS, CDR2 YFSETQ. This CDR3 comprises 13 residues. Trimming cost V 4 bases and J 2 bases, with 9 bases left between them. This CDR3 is CASSPTSQETQYF. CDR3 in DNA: TGCGCCAGCAGCCCCACTAGTCAAGAGACCCAGTACTTC.

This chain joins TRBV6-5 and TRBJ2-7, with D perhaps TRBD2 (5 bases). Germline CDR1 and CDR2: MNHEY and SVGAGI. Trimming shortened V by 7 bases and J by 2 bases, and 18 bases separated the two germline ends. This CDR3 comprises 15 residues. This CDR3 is CASMDRAGRTYEQYF. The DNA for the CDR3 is TGTGCCAGCATGGATCGCGCGGGCCGTACCTACGAGCAGTACTTC.

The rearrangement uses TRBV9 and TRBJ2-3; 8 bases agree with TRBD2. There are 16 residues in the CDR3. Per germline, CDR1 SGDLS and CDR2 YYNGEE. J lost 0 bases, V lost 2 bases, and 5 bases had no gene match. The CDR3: CASSVERGPSTDTQYF. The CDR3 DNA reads TGTGCCAGCAGCGTCGAGCGGGGGCCTAGCACAGATACGCAGTATTTT.

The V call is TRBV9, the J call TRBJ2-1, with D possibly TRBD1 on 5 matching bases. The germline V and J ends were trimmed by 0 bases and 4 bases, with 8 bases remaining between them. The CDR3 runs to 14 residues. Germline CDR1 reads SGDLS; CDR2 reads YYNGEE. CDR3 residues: CASSVGGTYNEQFF. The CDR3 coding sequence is TGTGCCAGCAGCGTAGGGGGCACTTACAATGAGCAGTTCTTC.

The CDR3 sequence: CASSPTRVGGTEAFF. CDR3 bases: TGTGCCAGCAGCCCAACCAGGGTCGGGGGCACTGAAGCTTTCTTT. The rearrangement links TRBV5-6 to TRBJ1-1; perhaps TRBD1 as D (5 bases). V lost 4 bases, J lost 4 bases, and 17 bases lay in between. This CDR3 is built from 15 residues. Germline lookup yields CDR1 SGHDT and CDR2 YYEEEE.

CDR3 sequence reads: CASSLEYRYSGNTIYF. CDR3 nucleotides: TGTGCCAGCAGCTTAGAATACAGATACTCTGGAAACACCATATATTTT. This chain joins TRBV13 and TRBJ1-3; D is unresolved. Germline V CDR1 and CDR2: PRHDT, FYEKMQ (reference sequence). V lost 1 base and J lost 0, with 10 bases in between. The CDR3 has 16 residues.

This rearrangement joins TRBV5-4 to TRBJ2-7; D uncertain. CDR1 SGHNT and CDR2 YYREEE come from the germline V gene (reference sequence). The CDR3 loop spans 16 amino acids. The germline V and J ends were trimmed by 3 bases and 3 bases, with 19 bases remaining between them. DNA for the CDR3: TGTGCCAGCAGCTCGCCCTCTGGCGGAGATAACTACGAGCAGTACTTC. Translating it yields CASSSPSGGDNYEQYF.

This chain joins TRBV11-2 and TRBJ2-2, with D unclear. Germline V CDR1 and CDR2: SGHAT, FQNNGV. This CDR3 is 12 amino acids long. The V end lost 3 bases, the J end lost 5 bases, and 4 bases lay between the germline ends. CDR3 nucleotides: TGTGCCAGCAGCTTCGGTACCGGGGAGCTGTTTTTT. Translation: CASSFGTGELFF.

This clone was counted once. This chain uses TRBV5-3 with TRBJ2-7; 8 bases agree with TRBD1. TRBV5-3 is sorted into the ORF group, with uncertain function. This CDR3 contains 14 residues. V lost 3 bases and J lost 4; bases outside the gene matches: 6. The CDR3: CARSSDRDRYEQYF. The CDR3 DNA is TGTGCCAGAAGCTCGGACAGGGATCGGTACGAGCAGTACTTC.

The CDR3 sequence: CASRTSGGTDTQYF. The CDR3 DNA reads as TGTGCCAGCAGGACTAGCGGGGGAACAGATACGCAGTATTTT. V and J are TRBV3-1 (or the pseudogene TRBV3-2) and TRBJ2-3; TRBD2 agrees at 12 bases. The germline V gene has CDR1 LGHDT and CDR2 YNNKEL (reference sequence). J lost 3 bases, V lost 6 bases, and 1 base had no gene match. The CDR3 contains 14 residues.

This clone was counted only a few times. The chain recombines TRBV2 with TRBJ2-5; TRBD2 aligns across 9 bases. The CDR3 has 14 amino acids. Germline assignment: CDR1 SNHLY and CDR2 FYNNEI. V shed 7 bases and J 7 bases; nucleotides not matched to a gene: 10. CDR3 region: CASMLSRGGGTQYF. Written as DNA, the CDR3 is TGTGCCAGCATGCTATCGCGGGGGGGCGGGACCCAGTACTTC.

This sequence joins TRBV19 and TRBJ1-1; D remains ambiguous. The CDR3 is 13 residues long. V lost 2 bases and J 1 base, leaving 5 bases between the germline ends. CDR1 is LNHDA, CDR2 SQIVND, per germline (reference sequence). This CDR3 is CASSIRGNTEAFF. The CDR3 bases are TGTGCCAGTAGTATACGAGGGAACACTGAAGCTTTCTTT. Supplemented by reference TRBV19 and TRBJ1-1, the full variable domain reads DGGITQSPKYLFRKEGQNVTLSCEQNLNHDAMYWYRQDPGQGLRLIYYSQIVNDFQKGDIAEGYSVSREKKESFPLTVTSAQKNPTAFYLCASSIRGNTEAFFGQGTRLTVV.